This T cell receptor (beta chain) was sequenced for a study of blood T cell repertoires in COVID-19. For the study at large: PBMCs, B-cell-depleted T cells, or T cells provided the cDNA or gDNA that made up the material.

The germline V gene encodes CDR1 MNHEY and CDR2 SVGAGI. Trimming removed 0 bases from V and 2 bases from J, with 8 bases in between. The CDR3 runs 14 residues. The method was immunoSEQ multiplex PCR; TCRdb's version includes in-frame clones alone and lacks a portion of them. The sample lists tens of thousands of clones, around nine tenths occurring once. The Seattle site enrolled patients during active infection and followed them longitudinally. Input material: peripheral blood. The rearrangement links TRBV6-5 to TRBJ2-7, with D perhaps TRBD1 (5 bases). The receptor was isolated from a woman aged 60 to 75 with COVID-19, enrolled during active disease. This CDR3 reads CASSYSTGAYEQYF. The CDR3 coding sequence is TGTGCCAGCAGTTACTCAACAGGTGCCTACGAGCAGTACTTC.